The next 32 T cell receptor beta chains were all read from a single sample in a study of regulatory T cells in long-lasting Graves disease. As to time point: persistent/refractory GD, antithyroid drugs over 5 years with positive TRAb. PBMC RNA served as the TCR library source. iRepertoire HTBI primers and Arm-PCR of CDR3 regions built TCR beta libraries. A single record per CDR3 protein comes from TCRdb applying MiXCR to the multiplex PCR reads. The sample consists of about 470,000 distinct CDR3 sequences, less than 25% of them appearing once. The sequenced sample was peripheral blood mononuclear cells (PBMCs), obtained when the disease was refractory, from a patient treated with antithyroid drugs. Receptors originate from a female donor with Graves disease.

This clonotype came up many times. CDR3 loop: CASSTTGTYEQYF. DNA of the CDR3: TGTGCCAGCAGTACTACAGGGACCTACGAGCAGTACTTC. J is TRBJ2-7 and V is TRBV6-1; D is possibly TRBD1 (6 bases). Germline V gives CDR1 MNHNS, CDR2 SASEGT. V was shortened by 5 bases and J by 2 bases, with 10 bases between the two germline ends. The CDR3 is 13 residues long.

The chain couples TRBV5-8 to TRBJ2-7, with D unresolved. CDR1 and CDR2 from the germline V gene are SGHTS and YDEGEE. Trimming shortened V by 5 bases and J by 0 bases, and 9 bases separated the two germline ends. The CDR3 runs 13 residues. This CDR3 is CASRVRVSYEQYF. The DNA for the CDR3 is TGTGCCAGCAGGGTCCGCGTCTCCTACGAGCAGTACTTC.

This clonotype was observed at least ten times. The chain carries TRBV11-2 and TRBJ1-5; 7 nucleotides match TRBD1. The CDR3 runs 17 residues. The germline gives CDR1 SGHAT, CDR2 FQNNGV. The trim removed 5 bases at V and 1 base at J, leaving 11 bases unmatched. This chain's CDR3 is CASSTPTGWSSNQPQHF. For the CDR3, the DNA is TGTGCCAGCAGCACCCCGACAGGGTGGTCAAGCAATCAGCCCCAGCATTTT. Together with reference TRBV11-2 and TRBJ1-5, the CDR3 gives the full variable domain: EAGVAQSPRYKIIEKRQSVAFWCNPISGHATLYWYQQILGQGPKLLIQFQNNGVVDDSQLPKDRFSAERLKGVDSTLKIQPAKLEDSAVYLCASSTPTGWSSNQPQHFGDGTRLSIL.

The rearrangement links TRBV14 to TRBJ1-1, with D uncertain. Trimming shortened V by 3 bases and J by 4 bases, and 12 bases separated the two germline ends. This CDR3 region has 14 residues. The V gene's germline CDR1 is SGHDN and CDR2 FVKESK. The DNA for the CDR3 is TGTGCCAGCAGCCAGATGGGGTTAAGCACTGAAGCTTTCTTT. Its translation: CASSQMGLSTEAFF.

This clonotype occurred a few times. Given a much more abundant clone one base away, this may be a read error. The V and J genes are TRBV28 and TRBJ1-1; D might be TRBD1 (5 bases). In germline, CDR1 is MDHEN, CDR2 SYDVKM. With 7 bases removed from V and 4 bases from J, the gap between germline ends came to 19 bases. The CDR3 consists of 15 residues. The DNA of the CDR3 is TGTGCCAGCAACCCGGGACGACCCTGGAGCACTGAAGCTTTCTTT. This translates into CASNPGRPWSTEAFF. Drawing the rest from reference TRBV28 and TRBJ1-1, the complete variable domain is DVKVTQSSRYLVKRTGEKVFLECVQDMDHENMFWYRQDPGLGLRLIYFSYDVKMKEKGDIPEGYSVSREKKERFSLILESASTNQTSMYLCASNPGRPWSTEAFFGQGTRLTVV.

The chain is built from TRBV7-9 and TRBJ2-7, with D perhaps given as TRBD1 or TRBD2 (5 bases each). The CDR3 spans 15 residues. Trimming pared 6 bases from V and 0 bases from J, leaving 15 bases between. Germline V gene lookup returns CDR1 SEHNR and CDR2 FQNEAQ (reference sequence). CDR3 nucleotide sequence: TGTGCCAGCAGTTATGGGACCGAATTCTCCTACGAGCAGTACTTC. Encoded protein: CASSYGTEFSYEQYF.

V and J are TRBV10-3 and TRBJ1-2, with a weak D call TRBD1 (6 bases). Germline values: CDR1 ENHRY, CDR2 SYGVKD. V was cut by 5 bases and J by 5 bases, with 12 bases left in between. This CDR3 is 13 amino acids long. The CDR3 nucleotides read TGTGCCATCAGTAGGACAGCTCAGTATGGCTACACCTTC. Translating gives CAISRTAQYGYTF.

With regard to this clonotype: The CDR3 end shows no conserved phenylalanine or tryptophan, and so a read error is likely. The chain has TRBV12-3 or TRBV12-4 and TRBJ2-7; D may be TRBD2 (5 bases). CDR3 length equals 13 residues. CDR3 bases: TGCGCCAGCAGCTTGGGGAGCTCCTACGAGCAGTACCTC. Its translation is CASSLGSSYEQYL.

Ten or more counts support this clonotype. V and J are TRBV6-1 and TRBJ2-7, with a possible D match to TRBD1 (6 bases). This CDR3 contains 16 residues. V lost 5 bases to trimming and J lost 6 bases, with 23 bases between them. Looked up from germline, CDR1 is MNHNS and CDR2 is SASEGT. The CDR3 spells CASSRNRAFQGSEQYF. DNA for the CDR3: TGTGCCAGCAGTCGAAACCGGGCCTTCCAGGGGAGCGAGCAGTACTTC.

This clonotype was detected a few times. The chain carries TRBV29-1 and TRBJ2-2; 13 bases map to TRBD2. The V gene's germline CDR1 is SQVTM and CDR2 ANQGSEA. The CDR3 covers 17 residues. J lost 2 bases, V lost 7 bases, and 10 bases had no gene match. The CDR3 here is CSAATSGRITNTGELFF. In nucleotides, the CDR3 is TGCAGCGCCGCGACTAGCGGGAGGATAACTAACACCGGGGAGCTGTTTTTT.

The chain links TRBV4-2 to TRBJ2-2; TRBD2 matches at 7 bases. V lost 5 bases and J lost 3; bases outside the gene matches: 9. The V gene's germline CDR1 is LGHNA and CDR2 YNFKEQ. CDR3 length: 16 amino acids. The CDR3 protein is CASSNIVREDTGELFF. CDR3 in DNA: TGTGCCAGCAGCAACATCGTCCGGGAGGACACCGGGGAGCTGTTTTTT.

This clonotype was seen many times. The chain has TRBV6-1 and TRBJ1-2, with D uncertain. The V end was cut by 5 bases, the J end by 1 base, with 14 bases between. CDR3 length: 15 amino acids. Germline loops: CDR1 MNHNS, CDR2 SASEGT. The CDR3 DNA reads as TGTGCCAGCAGTCCTAGACACGGAGTTAACTATGGCTACACCTTC. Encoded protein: CASSPRHGVNYGYTF.

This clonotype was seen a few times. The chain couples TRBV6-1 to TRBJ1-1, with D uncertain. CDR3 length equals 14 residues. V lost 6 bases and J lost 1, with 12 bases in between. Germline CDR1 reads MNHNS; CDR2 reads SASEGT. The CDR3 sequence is CASRDAITNTEAFF. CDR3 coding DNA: TGTGCCAGCAGAGACGCCATTACGAACACTGAAGCTTTCTTT.

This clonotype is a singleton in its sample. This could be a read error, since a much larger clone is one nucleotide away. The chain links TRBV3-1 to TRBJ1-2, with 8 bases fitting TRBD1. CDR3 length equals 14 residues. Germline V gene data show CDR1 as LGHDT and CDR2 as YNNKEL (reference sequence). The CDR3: CASSQGTGFYDYTF. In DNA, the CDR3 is TGTGCCAGCAGCCAAGGGACAGGGTTCTATGACTACACCTTC.

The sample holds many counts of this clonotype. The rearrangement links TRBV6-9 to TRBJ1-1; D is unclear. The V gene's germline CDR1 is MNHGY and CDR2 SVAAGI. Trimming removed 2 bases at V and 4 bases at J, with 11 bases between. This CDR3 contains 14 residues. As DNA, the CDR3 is TGTGCCAGCAGTTATAGGAGGGTGGGCACTGAAGCTTTCTTT. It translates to CASSYRRVGTEAFF.

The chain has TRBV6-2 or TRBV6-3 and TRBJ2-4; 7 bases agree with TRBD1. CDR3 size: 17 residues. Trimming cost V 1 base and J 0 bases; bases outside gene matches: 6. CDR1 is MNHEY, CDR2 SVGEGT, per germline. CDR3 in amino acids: CASSYYRGNVAKNIQYF. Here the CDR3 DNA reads TGTGCCAGCAGTTACTACAGGGGTAACGTAGCCAAAAACATTCAGTACTTC.

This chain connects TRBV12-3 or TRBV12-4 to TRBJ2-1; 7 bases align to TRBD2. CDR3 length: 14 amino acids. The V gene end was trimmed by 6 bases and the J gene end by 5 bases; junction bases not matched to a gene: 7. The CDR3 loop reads CASSPEGGDNEQFF. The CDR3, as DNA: TGTGCCAGCAGCCCTGAGGGAGGGGACAATGAGCAGTTCTTC.

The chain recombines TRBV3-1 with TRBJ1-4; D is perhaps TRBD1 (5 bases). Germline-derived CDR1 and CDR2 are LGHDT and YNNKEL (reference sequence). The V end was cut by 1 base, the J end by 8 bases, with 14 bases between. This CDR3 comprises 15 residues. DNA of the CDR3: TGTGCCAGCAGCCAAGTCCCAGGGAGAGGAGAAAAACTGTTTTTT. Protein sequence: CASSQVPGRGEKLFF.

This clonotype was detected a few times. DNA for the CDR3: TGTGCCTGGGCCGCCCGTAATGTCTATGGCTACACCTTC. This sequence encodes CAWAARNVYGYTF. This rearrangement joins TRBV30 to TRBJ1-2; D not resolved. Looked up from germline, CDR1 is GTSNPN and CDR2 is SVGIG (reference sequence). The V and J ends lost 5 bases and 4 bases respectively, with 14 bases between them. This CDR3 contains 13 residues.

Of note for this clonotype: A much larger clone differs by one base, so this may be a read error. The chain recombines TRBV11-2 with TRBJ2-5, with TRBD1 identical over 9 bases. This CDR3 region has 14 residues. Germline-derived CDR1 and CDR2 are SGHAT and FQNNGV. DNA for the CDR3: TGTACCAACAGCCACGGGGACAGGGTAGAGACCCAGTACTTC. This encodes CTNSHGDRVETQYF.

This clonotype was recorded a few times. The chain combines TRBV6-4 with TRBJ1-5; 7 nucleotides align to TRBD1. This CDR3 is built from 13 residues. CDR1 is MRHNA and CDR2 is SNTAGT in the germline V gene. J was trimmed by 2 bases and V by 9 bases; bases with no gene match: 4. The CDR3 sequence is CARDREGNQPQHF. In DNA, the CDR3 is TGTGCCAGAGACAGGGAGGGCAATCAGCCCCAGCATTTT.

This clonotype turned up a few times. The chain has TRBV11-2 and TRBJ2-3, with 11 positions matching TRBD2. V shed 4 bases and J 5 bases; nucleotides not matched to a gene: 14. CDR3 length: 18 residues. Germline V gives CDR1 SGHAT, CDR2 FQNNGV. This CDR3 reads CASSSPKLAGDGKDTQYF. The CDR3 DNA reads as TGTGCCAGCAGCTCCCCCAAACTAGCGGGGGATGGTAAAGATACGCAGTATTTT.

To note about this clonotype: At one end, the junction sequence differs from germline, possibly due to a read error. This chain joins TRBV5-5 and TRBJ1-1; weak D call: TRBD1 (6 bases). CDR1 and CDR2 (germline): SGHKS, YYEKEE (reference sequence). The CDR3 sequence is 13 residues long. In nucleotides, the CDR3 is TGTGCCAGCAGCTTGGGAACAGGGTTGGCTACCCAATTT. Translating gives CASSLGTGLATQF.

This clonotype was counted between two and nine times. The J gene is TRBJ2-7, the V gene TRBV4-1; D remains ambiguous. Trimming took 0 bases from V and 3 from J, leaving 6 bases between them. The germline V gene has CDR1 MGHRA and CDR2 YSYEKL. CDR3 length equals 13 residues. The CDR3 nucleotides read TGCGCCAGCAGCCAAGAAGTAGACTACGAGCAGTACTTC. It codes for CASSQEVDYEQYF.

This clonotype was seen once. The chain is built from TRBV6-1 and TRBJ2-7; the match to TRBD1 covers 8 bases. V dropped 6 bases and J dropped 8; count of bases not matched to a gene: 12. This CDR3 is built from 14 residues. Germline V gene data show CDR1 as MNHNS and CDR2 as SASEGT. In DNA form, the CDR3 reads TGTGCCAGCAGGGAAAACAGGGGGGAGTACAAGCAGTACTTC. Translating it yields CASRENRGEYKQYF.

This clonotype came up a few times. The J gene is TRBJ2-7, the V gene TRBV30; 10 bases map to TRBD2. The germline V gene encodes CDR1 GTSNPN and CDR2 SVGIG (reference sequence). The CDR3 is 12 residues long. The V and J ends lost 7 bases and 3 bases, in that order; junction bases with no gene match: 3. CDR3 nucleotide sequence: TGTGCCTCGACTAGCGGGTACTACGAGCAGTACTTC. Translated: CASTSGYYEQYF.

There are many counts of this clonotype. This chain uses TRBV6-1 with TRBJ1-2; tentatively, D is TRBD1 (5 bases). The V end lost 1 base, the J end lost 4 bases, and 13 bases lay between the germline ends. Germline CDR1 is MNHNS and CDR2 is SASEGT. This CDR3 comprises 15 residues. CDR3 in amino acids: CASSEDYDSFYGYTF. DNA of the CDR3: TGTGCCAGCAGTGAAGATTATGACAGTTTCTATGGCTACACCTTC.

The CDR3 loop is CASSQDYSGNTIYF. As DNA, the CDR3 is TGTGCCAGCAGTCAAGACTACTCTGGAAACACCATATATTTT. The chain carries TRBV12-3 or TRBV12-4 and TRBJ1-3; D unclear. V dropped 5 bases and J dropped 0 bases, with 8 bases sitting between them. The CDR3 loop spans 14 amino acids.

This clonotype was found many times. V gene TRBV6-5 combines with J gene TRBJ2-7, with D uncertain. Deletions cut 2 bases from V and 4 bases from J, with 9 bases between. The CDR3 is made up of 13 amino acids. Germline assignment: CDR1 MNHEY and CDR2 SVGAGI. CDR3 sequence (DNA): TGTGCCAGCAGTTACGGTCCCTTGTACGAGCAGTACTTC. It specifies CASSYGPLYEQYF.

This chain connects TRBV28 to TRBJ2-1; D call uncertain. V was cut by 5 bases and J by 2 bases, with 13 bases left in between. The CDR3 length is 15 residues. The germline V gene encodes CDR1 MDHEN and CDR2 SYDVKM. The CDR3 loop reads CASSQPDGAYNEQFF. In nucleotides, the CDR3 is TGTGCCAGCAGTCAACCAGATGGGGCCTACAATGAGCAGTTCTTC.

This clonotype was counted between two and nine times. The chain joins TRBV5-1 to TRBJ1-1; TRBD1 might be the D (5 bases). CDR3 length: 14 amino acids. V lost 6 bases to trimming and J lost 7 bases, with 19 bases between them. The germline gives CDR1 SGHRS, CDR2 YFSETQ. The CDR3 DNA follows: TGCGCCAGCAATCGGGGTGGGGGACGGTATGAAGCTTTCTTT. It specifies CASNRGGGRYEAFF.

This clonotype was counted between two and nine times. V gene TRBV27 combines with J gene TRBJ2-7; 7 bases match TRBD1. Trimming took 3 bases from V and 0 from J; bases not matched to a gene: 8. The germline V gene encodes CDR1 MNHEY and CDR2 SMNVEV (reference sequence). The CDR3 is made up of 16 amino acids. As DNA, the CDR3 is TGTGCCAGCAGTTTCCTACTAGGGACAGTCTCCTACGAGCAGTACTTC. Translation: CASSFLLGTVSYEQYF.